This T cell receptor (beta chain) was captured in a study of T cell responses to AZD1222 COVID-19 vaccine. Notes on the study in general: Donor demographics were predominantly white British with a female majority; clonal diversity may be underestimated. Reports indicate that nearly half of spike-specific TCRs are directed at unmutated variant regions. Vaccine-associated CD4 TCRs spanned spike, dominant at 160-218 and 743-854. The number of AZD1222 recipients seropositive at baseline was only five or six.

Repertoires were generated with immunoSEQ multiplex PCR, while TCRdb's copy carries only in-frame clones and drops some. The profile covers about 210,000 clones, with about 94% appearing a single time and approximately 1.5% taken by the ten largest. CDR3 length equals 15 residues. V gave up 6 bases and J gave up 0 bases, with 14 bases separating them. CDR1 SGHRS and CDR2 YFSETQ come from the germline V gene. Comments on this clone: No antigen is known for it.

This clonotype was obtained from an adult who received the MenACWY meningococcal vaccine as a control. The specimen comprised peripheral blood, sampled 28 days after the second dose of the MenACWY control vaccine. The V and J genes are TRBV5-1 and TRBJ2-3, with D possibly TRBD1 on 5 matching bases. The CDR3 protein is CASNLDIPSTDTQYF. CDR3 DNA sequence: TGCGCCAGCAATCTGGACATTCCCAGCACAGATACGCAGTATTTT. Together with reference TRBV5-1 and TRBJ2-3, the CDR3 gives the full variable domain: KAGVTQTPRYLIKTRGQQVTLSCSPISGHRSVSWYQQTPGQGLQFLFEYFSETQRNKGNFPGRFSGRQFSNSRSEMNVSTLELGDSALYLCASNLDIPSTDTQYFGPGTRLTVL.